This TCR beta chain was documented in a study of blood T cell repertoires in COVID-19 (dated by TCRdb to 2019 to 2021). Study-level background: Samples covering the acute and convalescent phases of COVID-19 were provided by collaborators in the United States, Italy and Spain. The material from the prospective study consisted of cDNA or gDNA derived from T cells, B-cell-depleted T cells, or PBMCs. The dataset comprised deeply sampled blood TCRbeta repertoires from subjects exposed to, actively infected with, or recovered from COVID-19. The repertoires were made available in a free public database intended to serve as a resource for research on the immune response to SARS-CoV-2. The samples were drawn from two sources: the first 160 participants of the ongoing ImmuneRACE study, and over 1,000 subjects contributed by 6 global collaborators. Sample metadata almost always included a de-identified subject ID, COVID-19 status, age in years and sex. Where available, HLA class I and class II types were taken from metadata supplied by the sample provider and were not determined by assay-based typing.

Participants in the prospective study were enrolled through a virtual design, were aged roughly 18 to 95 years, and lived in roughly 24 United States geographic areas. In the prospective study, participants were assigned to cohorts based on the clinical history participants reported in a screening survey and a study questionnaire. Recovered participants in ImmuneRACE Cohort 3 were defined as having two consecutive negative NP/OP PCR tests, clearance from a healthcare professional, or resolution of symptoms. In the prospective study, mobile phlebotomists collected whole blood, serum and a nasopharyngeal or oropharyngeal swab from each participant. Participants in the prospective study had the option to provide additional blood draws and questionnaires over a roughly 2-month period. Before DNA extraction, blood samples from the prospective study were shipped at room temperature or frozen. TCRbeta CDR3 regions were amplified from genomic DNA by means of the immunoSEQ Assay, a bias-controlled multiplex PCR. The source study handled its data this way. Within the assay, amplification of reference gene primers was used to estimate how many nucleated cells each sample contained. Sequence reads were collapsed and filtered to measure the absolute abundance of every unique TCRbeta CDR3 rearrangement. For each sample, productive Simpson clonality was calculated as the square root of Simpson's diversity index over productive rearrangements. Drawn from immuneACCESS, this table holds only the in-frame rearrangements with V and J called that TCRdb kept. Clones are partly lost; checked studies trace under half to an unresolved V gene and leave the rest unexplained. V, J and clone size are those of that table, while D and trimming were read from the DNA. This sample holds hundreds of thousands of clones; over 75% were observed only once. The top ten clonotypes cover around 1.7% of the sample.

Measured from the cysteine to the phenylalanine, the CDR3 is 13 residues long. Only the CDR3 region is kept as DNA, spanning 39 bases read in frame from base 1. Relative to germline, V is 5 bases shorter and J is 5 bases shorter, with 10 bases between their ends. The paper as a whole reports these results and caveats: The quantity of clinical and demographic metadata differed by source and by participant and was supplied without curation.

This clone has only one observation. This clone's antigen is unknown. No much larger clonotype is one base removed from it; base qualities were not supplied. This receptor was obtained from a man between 35 and 55 years old who had recovered from COVID-19. Sequenced: PBMCs or T cells enriched from blood (not recorded which). The V and J genes are TRBV12-3 or TRBV12-4 and TRBJ2-1, with TRBD1 as a weak D call on 5 bases. The nucleotide sequence reads as follows: TGTGCCAGCAGTATGACAGTAGACAATGAGCAGTTCTTC. Translation gives CASSMTVDNEQFF.